This T cell receptor (beta chain) was observed in a study of OX40 agonist ivuxolimab in advanced cancers. Trimming stripped 5 bases from V and 3 bases from J, with 5 bases between. The germline gives CDR1 MDHEN, CDR2 SYDVKM. The CDR3 is 12 residues long. Sequencing used immunoSEQ multiplex PCR; TCRdb keeps in-frame clones, though not all of them. The table includes roughly 86,000 clones, roughly 85% detected once. This clonotype originated in an adult with an advanced solid tumor such as melanoma, head and neck, liver or kidney cancer. The sequencing here drew on CD4+ or CD8+ T cells sorted from blood, taken in a trial of the OX40 agonist ivuxolimab. The chain links TRBV28 to TRBJ2-1; unclear D gene. The CDR3 nucleotides are TGTGCCAGCAGTCTCTACTACAATGAGCAGTTCTTC. Residues: CASSLYYNEQFF. The entire variable domain, with the rest obtained from reference TRBV28 and TRBJ2-1, is as follows: DVKVTQSSRYLVKRTGEKVFLECVQDMDHENMFWYRQDPGLGLRLIYFSYDVKMKEKGDIPEGYSVSREKKERFSLILESASTNQTSMYLCASSLYYNEQFFGPGTRLTVL.